A selection of T cell receptor beta chains follows, all from one sample in a study of technical replicates of blood from several donors. Only in-frame clones appear in the TCRdb table, and some are missing; sequencing was by immunoSEQ multiplex PCR. The sample consists of approximately 82,000 clones, around 90% of them appearing once. The sequencing input was T cells isolated from PBMCs. These receptors were taken from a human donor in good health. Each CDR3 is given with its conserved first and last residue. Fields, in order: J gene, V gene, clone size, D gene, CDR3 protein, CDR3 DNA. D genes are given only for firm matches. Not every row has a clone size; where given, it reads once, few, many or a size class.

>TRBJ1-5|TRBV7-8|NA|TRBD1
CASSKQGTNQPQHF
TGTGCCAGCAGCAAACAGGGGACTAATCAGCCCCAGCATTTT
>TRBJ1-2|TRBV15|NA|NA
CATSREKYSPGYTF
TGTGCCACCAGCAGAGAGAAATACTCTCCCGGCTACACCTTC
>TRBJ2-1|TRBV6-5|NA|NA
CASSYSSRLVMEFF
TGTGCCAGCAGTTACTCGAGTCGGTTGGTAATGGAGTTCTTC
>TRBJ1-5|TRBV10-3|few|TRBD1
CAVGQGTSNQPQHF
TGTGCCGTCGGACAGGGAACTAGCAATCAGCCCCAGCATTTT
>TRBJ2-7|TRBV13|NA|TRBD2
CASSSTSGRYPYEQYF
TGTGCCAGCAGCTCAACTAGCGGGCGCTACCCCTACGAGCAGTACTTC
>TRBJ1-4|TRBV5-1|NA|TRBD1
CASSPQGASNEKLFF
TGCGCCAGCAGCCCACAGGGGGCAAGTAATGAAAAACTGTTTTTT
>TRBJ1-3|TRBV28|NA|TRBD1
CASSFRDRRNTIYF
TGTGCCAGCAGTTTCCGGGACAGGAGAAACACCATATATTTT
>TRBJ1-1|TRBV7-8|NA|TRBD1
CASSNPGQGKPEAFF
TGTGCCAGCAGCAATCCGGGACAGGGTAAACCTGAAGCTTTCTTT
>TRBJ1-2|TRBV5-6|NA|NA
CASSTTQVVIQDGYTF
TGTGCCAGCAGCACTACACAGGTGGTTATTCAGGATGGCTACACCTTC
>TRBJ1-5|TRBV5-6|NA|NA
CASSFAGAAQPQHF
TGTGCCAGCAGCTTTGCGGGGGCGGCTCAGCCCCAGCATTTT
>TRBJ2-5|TRBV6-1|NA|NA
CASSFNSFQETQYF
TGTGCCAGCAGCTTTAACAGTTTCCAAGAGACCCAGTACTTC
>TRBJ2-3|TRBV7-9|NA|TRBD1
CASNLRTGGSTDTQYF
TGTGCCAGCAACCTAAGGACAGGGGGAAGCACAGATACGCAGTATTTT
>TRBJ1-4|TRBV2|NA|NA
CASSEPGTSNEKLFF
TGTGCCAGCAGTGAACCCGGGACATCTAATGAAAAACTGTTTTTT
>TRBJ2-5|TRBV7-8|NA|TRBD2
CASIRGLGNQETQYF
TGTGCCAGCATCAGGGGACTAGGGAACCAAGAGACCCAGTACTTC
>TRBJ2-5|TRBV4-2|NA|TRBD1
CASSRTVDRAQETQYF
TGTGCCAGCAGCCGGACGGTGGACAGGGCCCAAGAGACCCAGTACTTC
>TRBJ1-1|TRBV7-8|NA|TRBD1
CASSPTTGMEAFF
TGTGCCAGCAGCCCAACGACAGGGATGGAAGCTTTCTTT
>TRBJ1-4|TRBV6-6|once|TRBD1
CASSHRDRGKGEKLFF
TGTGCCAGCAGCCACCGGGACAGGGGGAAGGGCGAAAAACTGTTTTTT
>TRBJ1-1|TRBV7-9|few|NA
CASSLTRDKYTEAFF
TGTGCCAGCAGCTTAACACGGGATAAGTACACTGAAGCTTTCTTT
>TRBJ2-3|TRBV28|NA|TRBD2
CASKLPKGGRSATDTQYF
TGTGCCAGCAAACTCCCCAAGGGCGGGAGGTCTGCGACAGATACGCAGTATTTT
>TRBJ1-4|TRBV7-6|NA|NA
CASSTSATNEKLFF
TGTGCCAGCAGCACCAGTGCAACTAATGAAAAACTGTTTTTT
>TRBJ1-1|TRBV19|NA|NA
CASSRVQHTEAFF
TGTGCCAGTAGTAGAGTACAGCACACTGAAGCTTTCTTT
>TRBJ2-3|TRBV11-3|NA|NA
CASSGGGGWTDTQYF
TGTGCCAGCAGTGGTGGGGGCGGATGGACAGATACGCAGTATTTT
>TRBJ1-5|TRBV6-6|NA|TRBD1
CASNTVQGSQPQHF
TGTGCCAGCAACACCGTACAGGGGAGCCAGCCCCAGCATTTT
>TRBJ1-1|TRBV5-5|NA|NA
CASSLVETSEAFF
TGTGCCAGCAGCTTGGTCGAAACTTCTGAAGCTTTCTTT
>TRBJ2-7|TRBV5-1|NA|NA
CASSSPIAAYEQYF
TGCGCCAGCAGCTCCCCGATAGCCGCCTACGAGCAGTACTTC
>TRBJ1-3|TRBV4-1|NA|TRBD1
CASSRDRGLLSGNTIYF
TGCGCCAGCAGTCGGGACAGGGGCCTCCTCTCTGGAAACACCATATATTTT
>TRBJ1-1|TRBV19|NA|NA
CASSIRLESGTEAFF
TGTGCCAGTAGTATTCGTCTCGAGTCCGGCACTGAAGCTTTCTTT
>TRBJ1-2|TRBV2|NA|TRBD1
CASRKGQGAYGYTF
TGTGCCAGCAGGAAGGGACAGGGGGCCTATGGCTACACCTTC
>TRBJ2-5|TRBV7-3|NA|NA
CASSPGGVTAETQYF
TGTGCCAGCAGCCCGGGCGGGGTTACGGCAGAGACCCAGTACTTC
>TRBJ2-7|TRBV5-4|NA|TRBD2
CASSGGTSGRNYEQYF
TGTGCCAGCAGCGGAGGGACTAGCGGACGAAACTACGAGCAGTACTTC
>TRBJ1-5|TRBV5-8|NA|TRBD1
CASSPGQISNQPQHF
TGTGCCAGCAGCCCGGGACAGATATCGAATCAGCCCCAGCATTTT
>TRBJ1-1|TRBV7-2|NA|NA
CASSSGRHLPRDTEAFF
TGTGCCAGCAGCTCGGGTCGCCATCTTCCCCGGGACACTGAAGCTTTCTTT
>TRBJ2-1|TRBV6-5|NA|TRBD2
CASRRGTSGPNEQFF
TGTGCCAGCAGAAGGGGGACTAGCGGACCCAATGAGCAGTTCTTC
>TRBJ2-7|TRBV2|NA|TRBD1
CASRGQPYYEQYF
TGTGCCAGCAGGGGACAGCCCTACTACGAGCAGTACTTC
>TRBJ2-1|TRBV30|NA|TRBD2
CAWSRVAGNEQFF
TGTGCCTGGAGTCGGGTAGCGGGGAATGAGCAGTTCTTC
>TRBJ2-1|TRBV28|once|NA
CASSPVETTQFF
TGTGCCAGCAGCCCCGTCGAGACTACACAGTTCTTC
>TRBJ1-2|TRBV7-2|NA|NA
CASSSPGVDYGYTF
TGTGCCAGCAGCTCCCCGGGGGTGGACTATGGCTACACCTTC
>TRBJ2-3|TRBV14|NA|NA
CASSHLVSASTDTQYF
TGTGCCAGCAGCCACCTAGTCTCTGCTAGCACAGATACGCAGTATTTT
>TRBJ2-7|TRBV6-1|NA|TRBD2
CASKLGPSGIGEQYF
TGTGCCAGCAAACTAGGGCCTAGCGGGATTGGTGAGCAGTACTTC
>TRBJ1-5|TRBV5-6|NA|TRBD1
CASSAGQGSQPQHF
TGTGCCAGCAGCGCCGGACAGGGGAGCCAGCCCCAGCATTTT
>TRBJ1-6|TRBV5-4|NA|TRBD1
CASSLEGQGRSPLHF
TGTGCCAGCAGCTTAGAGGGACAGGGGCGTTCACCCCTCCACTTT
>TRBJ1-1|TRBV30|NA|NA
CAWSAWGGVSTEAFF
TGTGCCTGGAGTGCCTGGGGAGGGGTAAGTACTGAAGCTTTCTTT
>TRBJ1-2|TRBV4-1|NA|NA
CASSQQGIHGYTF
TGCGCCAGCAGCCAACAGGGAATCCATGGCTACACCTTC
>TRBJ1-1|TRBV7-9|NA|NA
CASSLGAGAEAFF
TGTGCCAGCAGCTTAGGGGCAGGGGCTGAAGCTTTCTTT
>TRBJ2-7|TRBV27|NA|TRBD1
CASSLSGDRDTYEQYF
TGTGCCAGCAGTTTAAGTGGGGACAGGGACACCTACGAGCAGTACTTC
>TRBJ1-4|TRBV18|NA|NA
CASSHGGGFEKLFF
TGTGCCAGCTCACACGGAGGAGGATTTGAAAAACTGTTTTTT
>TRBJ1-1|TRBV5-1|NA|TRBD1
CASSSGQANTEAFF
TGCGCCAGCAGCTCCGGACAGGCGAACACTGAAGCTTTCTTT
>TRBJ2-7|TRBV14|NA|NA
CASSPETRSSPYEQYF
TGTGCCAGCAGCCCCGAGACTAGATCTTCACCCTACGAGCAGTACTTC
>TRBJ1-5|TRBV27|NA|TRBD1
CASSFGQGGPQHF
TGTGCCAGCAGTTTCGGACAGGGTGGGCCCCAGCATTTT
>TRBJ2-2|TRBV6-5|NA|NA
CASSSTGSSGELFF
TGTGCCAGCAGTTCCACAGGGTCCTCCGGGGAGCTGTTTTTT
>TRBJ2-2|TRBV7-7|NA|TRBD1
CASSANRDRAGELFF
TGTGCTAGCAGCGCAAACCGGGACAGGGCGGGGGAGCTGTTTTTT
>TRBJ2-1|TRBV29-1|once|TRBD1
CSVKDSGQPYNEQFF
TGCAGCGTTAAGGACTCGGGACAGCCGTACAATGAGCAGTTCTTC
>TRBJ2-7|TRBV5-1|few|TRBD2
CASSFTRQRLAGPYEQYF
TGCGCCAGCAGCTTTACGAGACAGCGACTAGCGGGCCCCTACGAGCAGTACTTC
>TRBJ2-5|TRBV29-1|once|TRBD2
CSVEAELAGPGVQETQYF
TGCAGCGTTGAAGCTGAACTAGCGGGCCCGGGGGTACAAGAGACCCAGTACTTC